This T cell receptor beta chain was observed in a study of HIV-infected patients and healthy controls. On the study more broadly: All patients had undetectable virus after a further year of therapy, about 70% of the 16 by the second bleed.

All unsorted peripheral T cells were captured because whole blood was used without fractionation. Alpha and beta constant-region primers primed reverse transcription of about 500 ng RNA. Alpha and beta chain libraries were made separately by chain-specific third strand synthesis with multiplexing indices. TCRdb reprocessed the 5' RACE reads with MiXCR, giving one entry per CDR3 protein. The top ten hold 27% of the sample, which has fewer than 6,500 distinct CDR3 sequences, approximately 11% seen once. This clonotype was detected many times. Looked up from germline, CDR1 is MDHEN and CDR2 is SYDVKM. The CDR3 has 17 amino acids. Trimming removed 5 bases from V and 3 bases from J; junction bases left unmatched: 6.

This TCR came from an adult with HIV infection. The sequenced sample was blood, obtained before antiretroviral therapy. The chain couples TRBV28 to TRBJ2-1, with 14 bases identical to TRBD2. The CDR3 reads CASSTVGLAGDYNEQFF. In nucleotides, the CDR3 is TGTGCCAGCAGTACCGTGGGACTAGCGGGGGACTACAATGAGCAGTTCTTC.